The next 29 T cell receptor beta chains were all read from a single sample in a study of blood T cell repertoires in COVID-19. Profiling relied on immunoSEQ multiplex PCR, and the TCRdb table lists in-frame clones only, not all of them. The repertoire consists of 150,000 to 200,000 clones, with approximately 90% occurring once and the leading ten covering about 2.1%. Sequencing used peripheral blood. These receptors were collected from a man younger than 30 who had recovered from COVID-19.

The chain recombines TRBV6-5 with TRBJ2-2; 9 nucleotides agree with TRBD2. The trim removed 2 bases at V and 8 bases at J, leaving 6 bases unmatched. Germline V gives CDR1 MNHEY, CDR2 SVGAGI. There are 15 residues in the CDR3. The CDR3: CASSYIPSGIGELFF. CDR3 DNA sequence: TGTGCCAGCAGTTACATTCCTAGCGGGATTGGGGAGCTGTTTTTT.

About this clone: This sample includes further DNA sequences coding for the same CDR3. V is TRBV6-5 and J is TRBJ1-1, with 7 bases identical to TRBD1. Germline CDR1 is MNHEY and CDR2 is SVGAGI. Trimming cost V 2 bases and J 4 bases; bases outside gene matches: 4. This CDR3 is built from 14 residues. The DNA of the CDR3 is TGTGCCAGCAGTTACAGTGCAGGGGGCACTGAAGCTTTCTTT. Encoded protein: CASSYSAGGTEAFF.

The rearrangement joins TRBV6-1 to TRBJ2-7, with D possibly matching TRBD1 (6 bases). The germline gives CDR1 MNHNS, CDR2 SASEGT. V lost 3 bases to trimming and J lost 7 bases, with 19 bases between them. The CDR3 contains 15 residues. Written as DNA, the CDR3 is TGTGCCAGCAGTGATTTTCCGGGACAAGGCAGGGAGCAGTACTTC. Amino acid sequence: CASSDFPGQGREQYF.

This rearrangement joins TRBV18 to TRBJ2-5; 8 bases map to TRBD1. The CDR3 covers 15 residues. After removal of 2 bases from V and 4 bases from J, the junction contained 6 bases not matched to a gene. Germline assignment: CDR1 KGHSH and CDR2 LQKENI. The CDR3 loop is CASSPAKTGAETQYF. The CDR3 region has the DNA TGTGCCAGCTCACCAGCGAAGACAGGGGCAGAGACCCAGTACTTC.

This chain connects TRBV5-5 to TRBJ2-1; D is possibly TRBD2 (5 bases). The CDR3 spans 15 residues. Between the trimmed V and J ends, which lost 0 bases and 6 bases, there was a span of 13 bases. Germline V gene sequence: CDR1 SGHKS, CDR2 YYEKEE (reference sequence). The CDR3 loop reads CASSLAETGSNEQFF. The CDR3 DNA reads TGTGCCAGCAGCTTGGCGGAGACGGGGAGCAATGAGCAGTTCTTC.

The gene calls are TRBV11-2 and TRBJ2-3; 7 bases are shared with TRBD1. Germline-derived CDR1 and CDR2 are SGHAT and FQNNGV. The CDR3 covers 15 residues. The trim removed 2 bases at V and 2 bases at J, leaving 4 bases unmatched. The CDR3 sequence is CASSLRGGNTDTQYF. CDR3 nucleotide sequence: TGTGCCAGCAGCTTAAGAGGGGGCAACACAGATACGCAGTATTTT.

CDR3 coding DNA: TGTGCCAGTAGTATAGTAGGGGGCAGAGACGCTTTCTTT. This translates into CASSIVGGRDAFF. The gene calls are TRBV19 and TRBJ1-1, with 7 bases aligning to TRBD1. With V trimmed by 1 base and J by 11 bases, 7 bases remained unmatched. The CDR3 length is 13 residues. CDR1 and CDR2 (germline): LNHDA, SQIVND (reference sequence).

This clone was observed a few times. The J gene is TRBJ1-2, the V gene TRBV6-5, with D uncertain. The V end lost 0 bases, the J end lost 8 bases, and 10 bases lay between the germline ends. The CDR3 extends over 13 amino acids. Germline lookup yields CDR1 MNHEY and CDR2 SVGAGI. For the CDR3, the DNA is TGTGCCAGCAGTTACTCCCCCCCTTTGGGCTACACCTTC. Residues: CASSYSPPLGYTF.

The CDR3 DNA sequence: TGTGCCAGCAGCTCCAAGGGACTATCAGATACGCAGTATTTT. This gives the protein CASSSKGLSDTQYF. The V call is TRBV9, the J call TRBJ2-3, with TRBD2 matching over 7 bases. In germline, CDR1 is SGDLS, CDR2 YYNGEE. This CDR3 spans 14 amino acids. V was clipped by 4 bases and J by 4 bases; unmatched bases: 6.

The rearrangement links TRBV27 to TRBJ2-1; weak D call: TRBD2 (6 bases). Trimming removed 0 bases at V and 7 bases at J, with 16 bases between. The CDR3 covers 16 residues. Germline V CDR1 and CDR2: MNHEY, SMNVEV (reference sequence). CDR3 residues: CASSLSGNGDSNEQFF. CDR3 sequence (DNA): TGTGCCAGCAGTTTATCGGGGAATGGGGACTCGAATGAGCAGTTCTTC.

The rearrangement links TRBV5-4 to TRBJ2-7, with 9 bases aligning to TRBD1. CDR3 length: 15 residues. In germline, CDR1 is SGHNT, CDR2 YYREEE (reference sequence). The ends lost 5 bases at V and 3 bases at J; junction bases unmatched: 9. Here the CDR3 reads CASRAPGQGDYEQYF. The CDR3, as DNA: TGTGCCAGCAGGGCGCCGGGACAGGGAGACTACGAGCAGTACTTC. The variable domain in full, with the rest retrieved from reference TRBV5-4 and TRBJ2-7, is ETGVTQSPTHLIKTRGQQVTLRCSSQSGHNTVSWYQQALGQGPQFIFQYYREEENGRGNFPPRFSGLQFPNYSSELNVNALELDDSALYLCASRAPGQGDYEQYFGPGTRLTVT.

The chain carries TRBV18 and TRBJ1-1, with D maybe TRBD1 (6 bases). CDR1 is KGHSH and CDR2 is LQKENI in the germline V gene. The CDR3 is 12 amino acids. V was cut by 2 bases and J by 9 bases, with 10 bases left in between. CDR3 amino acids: CASSPGQGKAFF. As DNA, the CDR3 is TGTGCCAGCTCACCAGGGCAGGGGAAAGCTTTCTTT.

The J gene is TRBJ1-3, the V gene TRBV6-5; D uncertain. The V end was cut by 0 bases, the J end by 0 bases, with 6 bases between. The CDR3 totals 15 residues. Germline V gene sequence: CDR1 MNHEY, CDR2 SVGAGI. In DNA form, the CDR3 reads TGTGCCAGCAGTTACTCGAGGAGCTCTGGAAACACCATATATTTT. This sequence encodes CASSYSRSSGNTIYF.

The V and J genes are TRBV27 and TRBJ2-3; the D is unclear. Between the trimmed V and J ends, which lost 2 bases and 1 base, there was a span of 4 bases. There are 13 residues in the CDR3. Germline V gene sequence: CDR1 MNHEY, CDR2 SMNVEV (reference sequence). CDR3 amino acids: CASSLLGTDTQYF. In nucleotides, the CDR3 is TGTGCCAGCAGTTTACTAGGCACAGATACGCAGTATTTT.

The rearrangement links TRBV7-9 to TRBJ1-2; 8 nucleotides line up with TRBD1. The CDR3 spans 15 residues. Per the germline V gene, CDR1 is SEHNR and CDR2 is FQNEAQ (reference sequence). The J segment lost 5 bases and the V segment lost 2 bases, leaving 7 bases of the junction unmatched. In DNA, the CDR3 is TGTGCCAGCAGCTTAACGGGCGGGACAGGTTATGGCTACACCTTC. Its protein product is CASSLTGGTGYGYTF.

The CDR3 protein is CASSPDSIYGYTF. In DNA, the CDR3 is TGTGCCAGCAGCCCGGACAGTATATATGGCTACACCTTC. The V and J genes are TRBV5-4 and TRBJ1-2; D is possibly TRBD1 (6 bases). The V gene lost 4 bases and the J gene lost 5 bases, with 12 bases spanning the gap. CDR1 is SGHNT and CDR2 is YYREEE in the germline V gene (reference sequence). The CDR3 is 13 amino acids.

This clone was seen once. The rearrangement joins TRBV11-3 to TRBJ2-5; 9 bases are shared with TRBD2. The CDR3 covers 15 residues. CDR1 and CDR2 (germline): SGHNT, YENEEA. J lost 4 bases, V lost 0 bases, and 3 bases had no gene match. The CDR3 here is CASSLDGAGGETQYF. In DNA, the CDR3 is TGTGCCAGCAGCTTAGACGGAGCGGGAGGAGAGACCCAGTACTTC.

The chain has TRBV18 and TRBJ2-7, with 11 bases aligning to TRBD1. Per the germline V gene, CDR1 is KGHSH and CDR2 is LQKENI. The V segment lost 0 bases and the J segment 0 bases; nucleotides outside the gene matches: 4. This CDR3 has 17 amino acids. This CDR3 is CASSPPHGQGASYEQYF. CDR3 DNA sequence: TGTGCCAGCTCACCACCCCATGGACAGGGGGCCTCCTACGAGCAGTACTTC.

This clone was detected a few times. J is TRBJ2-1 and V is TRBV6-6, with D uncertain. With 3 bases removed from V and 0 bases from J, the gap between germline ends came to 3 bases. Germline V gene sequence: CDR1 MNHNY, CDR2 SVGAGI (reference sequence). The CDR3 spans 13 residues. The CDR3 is CASSYYSYNEQFF. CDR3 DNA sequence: TGTGCCAGCAGTTATTACTCCTACAATGAGCAGTTCTTC.

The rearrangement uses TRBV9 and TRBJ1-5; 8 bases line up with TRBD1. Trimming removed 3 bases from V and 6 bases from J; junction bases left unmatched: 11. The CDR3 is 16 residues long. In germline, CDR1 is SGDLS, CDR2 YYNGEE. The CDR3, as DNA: TGTGCCAGCAGCGCTGGGGGACAGGCGCTGGGTCAGCCCCAGCATTTT. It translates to CASSAGGQALGQPQHF.

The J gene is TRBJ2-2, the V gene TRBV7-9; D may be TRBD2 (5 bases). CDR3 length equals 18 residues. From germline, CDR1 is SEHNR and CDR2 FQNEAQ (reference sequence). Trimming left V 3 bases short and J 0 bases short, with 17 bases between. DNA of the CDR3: TGTGCCAGCAGCTTGTTGTTGAGAGGGATGGCGAACACCGGGGAGCTGTTTTTT. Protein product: CASSLLLRGMANTGELFF.

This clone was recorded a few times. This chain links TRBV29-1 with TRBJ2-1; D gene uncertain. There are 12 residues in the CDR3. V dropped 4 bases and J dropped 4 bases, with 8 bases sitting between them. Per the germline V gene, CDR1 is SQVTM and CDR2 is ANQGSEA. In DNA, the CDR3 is TGCAGCGTTGGGATAGCTTACAATGAGCAGTTCTTC. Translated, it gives CSVGIAYNEQFF.

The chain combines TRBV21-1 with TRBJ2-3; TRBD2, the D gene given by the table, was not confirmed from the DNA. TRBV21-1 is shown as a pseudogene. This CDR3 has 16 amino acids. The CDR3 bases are TGTGCCAGCAGCATGGCATGGCGGGAGAAAGGGCCTACGCAGTATTTT. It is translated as CASSMAWREKGPTQYF.

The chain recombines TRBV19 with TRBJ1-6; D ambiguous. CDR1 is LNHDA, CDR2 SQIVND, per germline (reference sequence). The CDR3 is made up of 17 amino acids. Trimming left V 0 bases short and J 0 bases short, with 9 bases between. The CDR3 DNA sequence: TGTGCCAGTAGTATAGACTACAGAAGCTCCTATAATTCACCCCTCCACTTT. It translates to CASSIDYRSSYNSPLHF.

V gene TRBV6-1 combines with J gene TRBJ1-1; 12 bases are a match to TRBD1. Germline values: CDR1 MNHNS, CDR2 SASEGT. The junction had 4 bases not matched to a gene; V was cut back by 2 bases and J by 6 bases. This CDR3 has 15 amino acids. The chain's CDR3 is CASSETGQGASEAFF. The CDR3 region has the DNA TGTGCCAGCAGTGAAACGGGACAGGGGGCGTCTGAAGCTTTCTTT.

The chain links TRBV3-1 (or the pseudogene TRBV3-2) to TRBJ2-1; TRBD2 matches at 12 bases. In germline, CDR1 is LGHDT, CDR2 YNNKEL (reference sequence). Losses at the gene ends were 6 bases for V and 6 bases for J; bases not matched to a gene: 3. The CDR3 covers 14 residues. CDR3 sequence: CASSKTSGSNEQFF. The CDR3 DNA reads TGTGCCAGCAGTAAGACTAGCGGGAGCAATGAGCAGTTCTTC.

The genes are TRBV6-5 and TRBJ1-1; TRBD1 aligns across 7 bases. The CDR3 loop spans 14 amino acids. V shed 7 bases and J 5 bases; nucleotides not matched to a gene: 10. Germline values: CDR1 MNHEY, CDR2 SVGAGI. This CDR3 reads CASILTGVGTEAFF. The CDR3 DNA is TGTGCCAGCATTCTAACAGGGGTGGGGACTGAAGCTTTCTTT.

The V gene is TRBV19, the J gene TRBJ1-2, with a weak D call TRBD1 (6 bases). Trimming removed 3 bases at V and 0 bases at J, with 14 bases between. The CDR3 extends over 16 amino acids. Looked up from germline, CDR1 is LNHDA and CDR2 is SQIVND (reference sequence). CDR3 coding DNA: TGTGCCAGTAGTATTTATCGAGGGGGGGCTAACTATGGCTACACCTTC. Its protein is CASSIYRGGANYGYTF.

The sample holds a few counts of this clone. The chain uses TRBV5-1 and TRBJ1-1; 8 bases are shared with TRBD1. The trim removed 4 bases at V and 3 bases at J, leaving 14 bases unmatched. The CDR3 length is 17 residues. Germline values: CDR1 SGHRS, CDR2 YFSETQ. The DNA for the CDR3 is TGCGCCAGCAGCCCTCGGACACTGACAGGGGCCGACACTGAAGCTTTCTTT. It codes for CASSPRTLTGADTEAFF.